This TCR beta chain stems from a study of CD8 T cells in Susac syndrome. Trimming took 0 bases from V and 3 from J; bases not matched to a gene: 8. The CDR3 runs 19 residues. The germline gives CDR1 LGHDT, CDR2 YNNKEL (reference sequence). Random hexamers served to reverse transcribe roughly 0.45 to 1 ug RNA. Amplification of TCR beta CDR3 used immunoSEQ multiplex PCR across 54 Vbeta and 13 Jbeta. Each CDR3 protein gets one entry after TCRdb re-called the immunoSEQ multiplex PCR reads with MiXCR. This repertoire shows approximately 170,000 distinct CDR3 sequences, 92% found once; its top ten account for roughly 0.08%. Healthy donors were controls matched for age and sex. Negative isolation yielded the CD8+ and CD4+ T cells, while FACS enriched the TEMRA cells.

The chain employs TRBV3-1 and TRBJ2-1, with TRBD2 matching 13 bases. The sample was CD4+ T cells from PBMCs. The TCR comes from a human donor in good health. CDR3 region: CASSQDQSRTSGSYNEQFF. The CDR3 nucleotides are TGTGCCAGCAGCCAAGATCAATCACGGACTAGCGGGAGCTACAATGAGCAGTTCTTC.